Presented here are 26 T cell receptor beta chains from one specimen sequenced in a study of cytomegalovirus exposure and HLA in healthy donors. Primers for the PCR totalled 60 Vbeta and 13 Jbeta. TCRdb's table, derived via immunoSEQ multiplex PCR, lists solely in-frame clones and lacks some. The table lists about 130,000 clones, over 60% of them singletons. Sequenced input: PBMCs. The receptors stem from a man aged 18 to 29 in good health and CMV-seronegative.

J is TRBJ2-5 and V is TRBV30; no reliable D call. The CDR3 is 13 residues long. The V end lost 0 bases, the J end lost 0 bases, and 5 bases lay between the germline ends. Germline V gene data show CDR1 as GTSNPN and CDR2 as SVGIG (reference sequence). The CDR3, as DNA: TGTGCCTGGAGTGTCCCCAACCAAGAGACCCAGTACTTC. Its translation: CAWSVPNQETQYF.

V is TRBV6-5 and J is TRBJ2-1; perhaps TRBD2 as D (6 bases). Germline V gene data show CDR1 as MNHEY and CDR2 as SVGAGI. This CDR3 is built from 15 residues. V lost 2 bases, J lost 8 bases, and 16 bases lay in between. Here the CDR3 reads CASSYGGTGVYEQFF. The CDR3 coding sequence is TGTGCCAGCAGTTACGGGGGGACGGGGGTGTATGAGCAGTTCTTC.

V and J are TRBV15 and TRBJ2-1; TRBD2 matches at 14 bases. CDR1 and CDR2 from the germline V gene are LNHNV and YYDKDF (reference sequence). The CDR3 extends over 14 amino acids. Trimming removed 5 bases from V and 15 bases from J; junction bases left unmatched: 9. CDR3 in amino acids: CATSSGLAGVFRFF. DNA for the CDR3: TGTGCCACCAGCTCGGGACTAGCGGGAGTATTTCGGTTCTTC.

J is TRBJ1-3 and V is TRBV10-1; tentative D call: TRBD1 (5 bases). Germline CDR1 and CDR2: WNHNN and SYGVQD (reference sequence). The CDR3 sequence is 16 residues long. V dropped 8 bases and J dropped 0 bases, with 17 bases sitting between them. CDR3 in amino acids: CASGHRDSSSGNTIYF. In DNA, the CDR3 is TGCGCCAGCGGCCACCGGGACTCCAGCTCTGGAAACACCATATATTTT.

The rearrangement links TRBV30 to TRBJ2-1; 10 nucleotides agree with TRBD2. After removal of 5 bases from V and 6 bases from J, the junction contained 4 bases not matched to a gene. The CDR3 sequence is 13 residues long. CDR1 and CDR2 from the germline V gene are GTSNPN and SVGIG (reference sequence). CDR3 coding DNA: TGTGCCTGGGAGCGGGAGGGCCGCAATGAGCAGTTCTTC. Translated, it gives CAWEREGRNEQFF.

The chain uses TRBV6-1 and TRBJ1-1, with unresolved D. The CDR3 length is 13 residues. Looked up from germline, CDR1 is MNHNS and CDR2 is SASEGT. Trimming left V 8 bases short and J 11 bases short, with 21 bases between. The CDR3 here is CASRERSPGRAFF. The CDR3 DNA reads TGTGCCAGCCGCGAGAGGTCCCCTGGTAGGGCTTTCTTT.

The rearrangement links TRBV6-4 to TRBJ2-2; 8 bases are a match to TRBD1. The V gene end was trimmed by 2 bases and the J gene end by 6 bases; junction bases not matched to a gene: 2. The CDR3 totals 14 residues. Germline V gene data show CDR1 as MRHNA and CDR2 as SNTAGT. CDR3 amino acids: CASSDGQGSGELFF. The DNA for the CDR3 is TGTGCCAGCAGTGACGGACAGGGCTCCGGGGAGCTGTTTTTT.

CDR3 protein: CAIGENPGYGYTF. The CDR3, as DNA: TGTGCCATCGGCGAGAATCCGGGCTATGGCTACACCTTC. The rearrangement links TRBV10-3 to TRBJ1-2; D is unresolved. The CDR3 is made up of 13 amino acids. The germline gives CDR1 ENHRY, CDR2 SYGVKD. V lost 8 bases and J 4 bases, leaving 14 bases between the germline ends.

The rearrangement uses TRBV30 and TRBJ1-4; 9 nucleotides match TRBD1. J was trimmed by 5 bases and V by 2 bases; bases with no gene match: 3. Germline loops: CDR1 GTSNPN, CDR2 SVGIG (reference sequence). The CDR3 is 14 amino acids. CDR3 amino acids: CAWSSGTGNEKLFF. CDR3 DNA sequence: TGTGCCTGGAGTTCCGGGACAGGGAATGAAAAACTGTTTTTT.

The chain uses TRBV19 and TRBJ2-2, with a tentative D call TRBD2 (6 bases). V was cut by 8 bases and J by 1 base, with 11 bases left in between. The CDR3 covers 14 residues. Germline V gene lookup returns CDR1 LNHDA and CDR2 SQIVND (reference sequence). The CDR3 DNA follows: TGTGCCAGTCAGATAGCGGAGAACACCGGGGAGCTGTTTTTT. Encoded protein: CASQIAENTGELFF.

The chain is built from TRBV30 and TRBJ2-5, with 10 positions matching TRBD1. V dropped 2 bases and J dropped 0; count of bases not matched to a gene: 6. CDR1 and CDR2 from the germline V gene are GTSNPN and SVGIG (reference sequence). The length of the CDR3 is 16 residues. CDR3 bases: TGTGCCTGGAGTCGTCCGGGACAGGGGAACCAAGAGACCCAGTACTTC. It translates to CAWSRPGQGNQETQYF. Together with reference TRBV30 and TRBJ2-5, the CDR3 gives the full variable domain: SQTIHQWPATLVQPVGSPLSLECTVEGTSNPNLYWYRQAAGRGLQLLFYSVGIGQISSEVPQNLSASRPQDRQFILSSKKLLLSDSGFYLCAWSRPGQGNQETQYFGPGTRLLVL.

This chain links TRBV19 with TRBJ1-4; 8 bases fit TRBD1. The trim removed 5 bases at V and 0 bases at J, leaving 5 bases unmatched. Germline V gene data show CDR1 as LNHDA and CDR2 as SQIVND (reference sequence). This CDR3 is 16 amino acids long. CDR3 region: CASSLQGVPTNEKLFF. DNA for the CDR3: TGTGCCAGTAGTTTACAGGGGGTGCCAACTAATGAAAAACTGTTTTTT.

The rearrangement joins TRBV7-2 to TRBJ2-5, with D perhaps matching TRBD1 (6 bases). The CDR3 loop spans 13 amino acids. The V gene's germline CDR1 is SGHTA and CDR2 FQGNSA. The V end was cut by 5 bases, the J end by 2 bases, with 9 bases between. CDR3 amino acids: CASSPDRQETQYF. The CDR3 bases are TGTGCCAGCAGCCCCGACAGGCAAGAGACCCAGTACTTC.

The V call is TRBV4-3, the J call TRBJ2-7; 8 bases fit TRBD2. Germline trimming cut 0 bases from V and 2 bases from J; bases unmatched to any gene: 3. CDR3 size: 15 residues. The germline gives CDR1 LGHNA, CDR2 YSLEER. The CDR3, as DNA: TGCGCCAGCAGCCAAGAGACTAGCGAGACCTACGAGCAGTACTTC. Its protein is CASSQETSETYEQYF.

The J gene is TRBJ1-1, the V gene TRBV6-1; 7 bases are shared with TRBD1. The CDR3 extends over 14 amino acids. CDR1 is MNHNS, CDR2 SASEGT, per germline. V dropped 11 bases and J dropped 0; count of bases not matched to a gene: 9. Here the CDR3 DNA reads TGTGCCTGCCGACAGGGCAATCTGAACACTGAAGCTTTCTTT. It specifies CACRQGNLNTEAFF.

The chain links TRBV6-1 to TRBJ1-1; 10 nucleotides agree with TRBD1. V lost 6 bases and J lost 4; bases outside the gene matches: 5. The CDR3 totals 14 residues. CDR1 and CDR2 from the germline V gene are MNHNS and SASEGT. CDR3 bases: TGTGCCAGCAGGACAGGGGGCGAGGGCACTGAAGCTTTCTTT. It specifies CASRTGGEGTEAFF.

This clone was seen just once. The chain uses TRBV5-6 and TRBJ1-1, with 9 bases matching TRBD1. The CDR3 runs to 19 residues. V shed 2 bases and J 0 bases; nucleotides not matched to a gene: 14. Germline V CDR1 and CDR2: SGHDT, YYEEEE. CDR3 protein: CASSLVRGTGLAMNTEAFF. The CDR3 DNA reads as TGTGCCAGCAGCTTAGTACGCGGGACAGGGTTGGCCATGAACACTGAAGCTTTCTTT.

The chain has TRBV27 and TRBJ1-2, with D maybe TRBD1 (6 bases). The germline V and J ends were trimmed by 5 bases and 0 bases, with 10 bases remaining between them. Germline CDR1 is MNHEY and CDR2 is SMNVEV (reference sequence). The CDR3 runs to 14 residues. Here the CDR3 reads CASSVTGSNYGYTF. DNA for the CDR3: TGTGCCAGCAGTGTGACAGGTTCTAACTATGGCTACACCTTC.

CDR3 DNA sequence: TGTGCCAGTAGTATTGGGCACCGAACTAACTATGGCTACACCTTC. Its translation is CASSIGHRTNYGYTF. This sequence joins TRBV19 and TRBJ1-2; D call uncertain. The length of the CDR3 is 15 residues. V was clipped by 3 bases and J by 0 bases, with 11 bases between them. Germline values: CDR1 LNHDA, CDR2 SQIVND (reference sequence).

The chain links TRBV5-1 to TRBJ1-2; TRBD1 aligns across 11 bases. This CDR3 contains 15 residues. From germline, CDR1 is SGHRS and CDR2 YFSETQ. The V gene end was trimmed by 2 bases and the J gene end by 5 bases; junction bases not matched to a gene: 5. The CDR3 DNA reads TGCGCCAGCAGCTTAGGACAGGGGGCGCGTTATGGCTACACCTTC. Its protein product is CASSLGQGARYGYTF.

V gene TRBV28 combines with J gene TRBJ2-2, with D possibly being TRBD1 (5 bases). The germline CDR1 and CDR2 sequences are MDHEN and SYDVKM. Trimming shortened V by 6 bases and J by 4 bases, and 9 bases separated the two germline ends. This CDR3 is 13 amino acids long. This CDR3 reads CASSPGSTGELFF. Written as DNA, the CDR3 is TGTGCCAGCAGCCCAGGGTCCACCGGGGAGCTGTTTTTT.

The chain recombines TRBV18 with TRBJ1-4; 7 nucleotides agree with TRBD1. This CDR3 is built from 13 residues. CDR1 is KGHSH, CDR2 LQKENI, per germline. The J segment lost 7 bases and the V segment lost 3 bases, leaving 2 bases of the junction unmatched. In nucleotides, the CDR3 is TGTGCCAGCTCACCTGGACAGGTTGAAAAACTGTTTTTT. Amino acids: CASSPGQVEKLFF.

The CDR3 sequence is CASSFGTSVYEQYF. In nucleotides, the CDR3 is TGTGCCAGCAGTTTCGGGACTAGCGTATACGAGCAGTACTTC. The chain uses TRBV27 and TRBJ2-7; 10 nucleotides align to TRBD2. J gave up 4 bases and V 3 bases, and 3 bases lay outside the gene matches. The germline gives CDR1 MNHEY, CDR2 SMNVEV (reference sequence). The CDR3 is made up of 14 amino acids.

This rearrangement joins TRBV11-3 to TRBJ2-1; possible D gene TRBD2, 6 bases. This CDR3 region has 17 residues. With 5 bases removed from V and 4 bases from J, the gap between germline ends came to 21 bases. CDR1 SGHNT and CDR2 YENEEA come from the germline V gene. CDR3 in DNA: TGTGCCAGCAGCCCCCGAGGGACTGCAGACGGGTACAATGAGCAGTTCTTC. This codes for CASSPRGTADGYNEQFF.

This clone was recorded once. The chain links TRBV6-6 to TRBJ2-7; D perhaps matches TRBD1 (6 bases). This CDR3 spans 13 amino acids. V was shortened by 0 bases and J by 5 bases, with 8 bases between the two germline ends. CDR1 is MNHNY, CDR2 SVGAGI, per germline (reference sequence). The CDR3 sequence: CASSYSTGNEQYF. DNA of the CDR3: TGTGCCAGCAGTTACTCTACAGGGAACGAGCAGTACTTC.

The CDR3 DNA reads as TGTGCCAGCAACAGGAACACTGAAGCTTTCTTT. It codes for CASNRNTEAFF. The gene calls are TRBV25-1 and TRBJ1-1; unclear D gene. Per germline, CDR1 MGHDK and CDR2 SYGVNS. Trimming pared 7 bases from V and 1 base from J, leaving 4 bases between. The length of the CDR3 is 11 residues.